Listed here is a single T cell receptor (beta chain). What it binds is unknown. These data belong to a study of shared clonotypes between healthy human individuals. About the research overall: Each donor contributed plates that comprised three CD4 naive, three CD4 memory, two CD8 naive and one CD8 memory.

Methods used by the authors: Filtering differed because ImmunoSEQ produced junction-only sequences that carried no quality scores. The table came from immunoSEQ multiplex PCR; TCRdb's copy has only in-frame clones and leaves some out. That table gives V, J and clone size, and the DNA gave D and trimming. The sample includes some 790,000 clones, 55% to 75% of them seen just once. Points from the study as a whole: Generally, estimated richness proved larger in naive subsets than it did in memory subsets.

Trimming removed 7 bases from V and 6 bases from J, with 10 bases in between. Germline CDR1 and CDR2: SGHVS and FNYEAQ. The CDR3 runs to 13 residues. CD45RA-negative memory and CD45RA+ naive subsets were split from the CD4+ cells. Sequenced sample: memory CD4+ T cells sorted from blood. This sample's subset: CD45RA-negative fraction. The clonotype originates from a woman under 40 in good health. The chain combines TRBV7-6 with TRBJ1-6, with D perhaps matching TRBD1 (5 bases). The CDR3 DNA reads as TGTGCCAGCAACATCGGGGGTAATTCACCCCTCCACTTT. It codes for CASNIGGNSPLHF.